The 8 T cell receptor beta chains listed next were all sequenced from one sample in a study of cytomegalovirus exposure and HLA in healthy donors. PCR amplification relied on 60 Vbeta primers (plus 13 Jbeta primers). Here immunoSEQ multiplex PCR was the method, and the copy in TCRdb shows in-frame clones only, minus some. Of 99,000 or so clones in the sample, about 80% were seen once. Sample: PBMCs. The receptors originated from a man in his thirties or forties in good health and CMV-seronegative.

The genes are TRBV5-1 and TRBJ2-7; 8 bases match TRBD1. Per the germline V gene, CDR1 is SGHRS and CDR2 is YFSETQ. The length of the CDR3 is 15 residues. V dropped 3 bases and J dropped 4; count of bases not matched to a gene: 9. DNA of the CDR3: TGCGCCAGCAGCTCCCCCGGGACAGGCCATTACGAGCAGTACTTC. Amino acid sequence: CASSSPGTGHYEQYF.

This clone was picked up one time. The chain links TRBV9 to TRBJ2-3; maybe TRBD1 (5 bases). V lost 0 bases and J 4 bases, leaving 12 bases between the germline ends. The CDR3 has 15 amino acids. The germline V gene encodes CDR1 SGDLS and CDR2 YYNGEE. The CDR3 region is CASSVAIQGADTQYF. CDR3 in DNA: TGTGCCAGCAGCGTAGCTATCCAGGGCGCAGATACGCAGTATTTT.

V gene TRBV11-3 combines with J gene TRBJ2-2; 9 bases agree with TRBD1. CDR3 size: 14 residues. Germline CDR1 reads SGHNT; CDR2 reads YENEEA. The junction had 1 base not matched to a gene; V was cut back by 6 bases and J by 2 bases. The CDR3 protein is CASRQGANTGELFF. The DNA for the CDR3 is TGTGCCAGCAGACAGGGGGCAAACACCGGGGAGCTGTTTTTT.

The CDR3 sequence: CASSYSSGHGYTF. The CDR3 region has the DNA TGTGCCAGCAGTTACTCTAGCGGGCATGGCTACACCTTC. The rearrangement links TRBV6-5 to TRBJ1-2; D is unresolved. Trimming took off 0 bases at V and 6 bases at J, with 8 bases between the two ends. Germline CDR1 reads MNHEY; CDR2 reads SVGAGI. The CDR3 is made up of 13 amino acids.

The rearrangement joins TRBV6-1 to TRBJ2-5; possible D gene TRBD1, 7 bases. CDR1 is MNHNS and CDR2 is SASEGT in the germline V gene. The ends were cut back, 1 base at V and 5 bases at J, with 14 bases in the middle. This CDR3 is 15 amino acids long. Here the CDR3 reads CASSEGDRDSETQYF. DNA of the CDR3: TGTGCCAGCAGTGAAGGAGACAGGGACTCGGAGACCCAGTACTTC.

V and J are TRBV6-6 and TRBJ1-1; D call uncertain. This CDR3 spans 13 amino acids. V lost 4 bases and J lost 4, with 10 bases in between. Germline loops: CDR1 MNHNY, CDR2 SVGAGI (reference sequence). This CDR3 reads CASSFGEGTEAFF. The CDR3 nucleotides read TGTGCCAGCAGTTTCGGGGAGGGCACTGAAGCTTTCTTT.

The chain links TRBV7-9 to TRBJ2-7; 7 bases map to TRBD1. CDR3 size: 16 residues. V lost 5 bases to trimming and J lost 2 bases; unmatched junction nucleotides: 12. The germline gives CDR1 SEHNR, CDR2 FQNEAQ (reference sequence). In nucleotides, the CDR3 is TGTGCCAGCAGCCCCGGGACAGCCTATATTCCCTACGAGCAGTACTTC. Protein sequence: CASSPGTAYIPYEQYF. Variable domain in full (rest from reference TRBV7-9 and TRBJ2-7): DTGVSQNPRHKITKRGQNVTFRCDPISEHNRLYWYRQTLGQGPEFLTYFQNEAQLEKSRLLSDRFSAERPKGSFSTLEIQRTEQGDSAMYLCASSPGTAYIPYEQYFGPGTRLTVT.

As DNA, the CDR3 is TGCGCCAGCAGCCGGGGACAGGGGAAAAGTTCTGAAGCTTTCTTT. Amino acid sequence: CASSRGQGKSSEAFF. The chain employs TRBV4-3 and TRBJ1-1; TRBD1 matches 10 bases. This CDR3 spans 15 amino acids. V shed 4 bases, J shed 6 bases, and the junction held 8 bases outside the gene matches. CDR1 LGHNA and CDR2 YSLEER come from the germline V gene.